The next 24 T cell receptor beta chains were all read from a single sample in a study of regulatory T cells in long-lasting Graves disease. Sequencing libraries for TCR beta were prepared with iRepertoire HTBI primers and Arm-PCR of CDR3 regions. TCRdb reprocessed the multiplex PCR reads with MiXCR, giving one entry per CDR3 protein. The sample lists fewer than 350,000 distinct CDR3 sequences; 15% to 20% were seen once. The time point was: newly diagnosed GD, antithyroid drugs for less than 3 months. Construction of the TCR library relied on RNA isolated from PBMCs. The sequencing here drew on peripheral blood mononuclear cells (PBMCs), taken at new diagnosis, from a patient treated with antithyroid drugs. These receptors came from a female donor with Graves disease.

On this clonotype itself: This sequence is one base from a far larger clone and is likely a read error. The genes are TRBV2 and TRBJ2-5; D is undetermined. CDR1 and CDR2 from the germline V gene are SNHLY and FYNNEI. V was clipped by 6 bases and J by 11 bases, with 31 bases between them. The CDR3 runs 17 residues. Written as DNA, the CDR3 is TGTGCCAGCAGCCGGCAACGAAAACAGAGCTCCTACAATGAGCAGTACTTC. Residues: CASSRQRKQSSYNEQYF.

The chain joins TRBV2 to TRBJ2-7, with TRBD2 matching 8 bases. After removal of 8 bases from V and 4 bases from J, the junction contained 10 bases not matched to a gene. Germline values: CDR1 SNHLY, CDR2 FYNNEI. This CDR3 is built from 14 residues. The CDR3 coding sequence is TGTGCCAGCCAGCACCGACTAGCGACTTACGAGCAGTACTTC. Protein product: CASQHRLATYEQYF. The whole variable domain, filled in from reference TRBV2 and TRBJ2-7, reads EPEVTQTPSHQVTQMGQEVILRCVPISNHLYFYWYRQILGQKVEFLVSFYNNEISEKSEIFDDQFSVERPDGSNFTLKIRSTKLEDSAMYFCASQHRLATYEQYFGPGTRLTVT.

The CDR3 bases are TGTGCCAGTATGCCGGACAGGGGTTCCGGGGAGCTGTTTTTT. This translates into CASMPDRGSGELFF. The chain employs TRBV19 and TRBJ2-2, with 9 bases fitting TRBD1. Trimming removed 7 bases from V and 6 bases from J; junction bases left unmatched: 6. Germline-derived CDR1 and CDR2 are LNHDA and SQIVND (reference sequence). This CDR3 region has 14 residues.

This clonotype was counted between two and nine times. This chain links TRBV20-1 with TRBJ2-5, with D perhaps TRBD2 (6 bases). The CDR3 spans 13 residues. V was cut by 1 base and J by 5 bases, with 11 bases left in between. CDR1 is DFQATT, CDR2 SNEGSKA, per germline (reference sequence). CDR3: CSARVPLAETQYF. CDR3 sequence (DNA): TGCAGTGCTAGAGTTCCGCTAGCGGAGACCCAGTACTTC.

About this clonotype: Given a much more abundant clone one base away, this may be a read error. The chain has TRBV20-1 and TRBJ2-5, with D possibly matching TRBD1 (5 bases). The DNA matches TRBJ2-1 better at its end, which makes the J call doubtful. Germline V gene data show CDR1 as DFQATT and CDR2 as SNEGSKA (reference sequence). This CDR3 is 12 amino acids long. This CDR3 is CSARDKQETQFF. In DNA, the CDR3 is TGCAGTGCTAGGGACAAGCAAGAGACCCAGTTCTTC.

This chain links TRBV10-2 with TRBJ1-1; possibly TRBD1 for D (6 bases). V dropped 5 bases and J dropped 3 bases, with 10 bases sitting between them. Germline CDR1 and CDR2: WSHSY and SAAADI. This CDR3 is built from 13 residues. The CDR3 reads CASSWTADTEAFF. The CDR3 coding sequence is TGCGCCAGCAGTTGGACAGCCGACACTGAAGCTTTCTTT.

The V gene is TRBV20-1, the J gene TRBJ2-3; 7 bases align to TRBD2. CDR1 is DFQATT and CDR2 is SNEGSKA in the germline V gene (reference sequence). The CDR3 length is 15 residues. J gave up 1 base and V 5 bases, and 9 bases lay outside the gene matches. The CDR3 is CSAQRGGRGTDTQYF. As DNA, the CDR3 is TGCAGTGCTCAAAGGGGCGGGAGAGGCACAGATACGCAGTATTTT.

In this sample, this clonotype turned up a few times. V gene TRBV12-5 combines with J gene TRBJ2-7; 9 bases align to TRBD1. The trim removed 10 bases at V and 2 bases at J, leaving 6 bases unmatched. CDR3 length: 13 residues. Looked up from germline, CDR1 is LGHNT and CDR2 is FRNRAP. CDR3 sequence (DNA): TGTGCTACCCGCGGGACAGGGCCCTACGAGCAGTACTTC. Protein: CATRGTGPYEQYF.

This clonotype showed up many times. The rearrangement uses TRBV6-1 and TRBJ1-1, with TRBD1 matching over 7 bases. The ends lost 6 bases at V and 5 bases at J; junction bases unmatched: 6. Germline V gene lookup returns CDR1 MNHNS and CDR2 SASEGT. There are 13 residues in the CDR3. The CDR3 loop reads CASSKQGMTEAFF. The CDR3 nucleotides are TGTGCCAGCAGCAAACAGGGGATGACTGAAGCTTTCTTT.

The table lists this clonotype with many counts. The chain combines TRBV13 with TRBJ1-3; no definite D call. Trimming pared 3 bases from V and 4 bases from J, leaving 10 bases between. From germline, CDR1 is PRHDT and CDR2 FYEKMQ (reference sequence). The CDR3 is made up of 14 amino acids. The CDR3 bases are TGTGCCAGCAGCTTTACTACAGAGGGAAACACCATATATTTT. It is translated as CASSFTTEGNTIYF.

This clonotype was seen only a few times. The rearrangement links TRBV6-1 to TRBJ1-1; a possible D gene is TRBD1 (6 bases). The germline V gene has CDR1 MNHNS and CDR2 SASEGT. V lost 4 bases, J lost 1 base, and 10 bases lay in between. CDR3 length: 14 residues. CDR3 residues: CASSVKQGNTEAFF. The CDR3 coding sequence is TGTGCCAGCAGTGTAAAACAGGGGAACACTGAAGCTTTCTTT.

This clonotype was recorded at least ten times. The chain employs TRBV30 and TRBJ2-7; D remains unclear. Trimming stripped 0 bases from V and 0 bases from J, with 3 bases between. In germline, CDR1 is GTSNPN, CDR2 SVGIG (reference sequence). There are 12 residues in the CDR3. The CDR3 DNA sequence: TGTGCCTGGAGTGTGGTCTCCTACGAGCAGTACTTC. Protein: CAWSVVSYEQYF.

Worth noting for this clonotype: A read error is likely here: a far larger clone is one base away. No conserved phenylalanine or tryptophan is present at the end of the CDR3, so a read error is the likely explanation. The V call is TRBV12-3 or TRBV12-4, the J call TRBJ2-7; TRBD2 matches 8 bases. This CDR3 contains 13 residues. The V gene end was trimmed by 6 bases and the J gene end by 7 bases; junction bases not matched to a gene: 8. The CDR3 sequence: CASSPGTRGEQYL. The CDR3 DNA is TGTGCCAGCAGCCCTGGGACTAGAGGGGAGCAGTACCTC.

V gene TRBV6-2 or TRBV6-3 combines with J gene TRBJ2-3; D might be TRBD1 or TRBD2, each matching 5 bases. Germline lookup yields CDR1 MNHEY and CDR2 SVGEGT. The CDR3 is made up of 14 amino acids. V was pared by 6 bases and J by 1 base, with 11 bases between. CDR3 sequence: CASRGLGGTDTQYF. The CDR3 DNA follows: TGTGCCAGCAGGGGCTTGGGGGGCACAGATACGCAGTATTTT.

This clonotype has only a few counts. The chain links TRBV12-3 or TRBV12-4 to TRBJ2-7, with TRBD2 as a possible D gene (7 bases). This CDR3 is built from 16 residues. V lost 5 bases, J lost 0 bases, and 17 bases lay in between. The CDR3 DNA follows: TGTGCCAGCAGTATCGGGGGGCAGGTGAGCTCCTACGAGCAGTACTTC. Translating it yields CASSIGGQVSSYEQYF.

This clonotype was observed many times. The V and J genes are TRBV11-2 and TRBJ1-1, with TRBD1 matching over 7 bases. This CDR3 contains 15 residues. With V trimmed by 3 bases and J by 5 bases, 9 bases remained unmatched. Per the germline V gene, CDR1 is SGHAT and CDR2 is FQNNGV. The CDR3 is CASSFRRGRKTEAFF. The CDR3 coding sequence is TGTGCCAGCAGCTTTAGAAGGGGGCGGAAGACTGAAGCTTTCTTT.

This clonotype occurred a few times. The gene calls are TRBV11-2 and TRBJ2-7, with 10 bases that match TRBD1. V gave up 4 bases and J gave up 7 bases; unmatched junction bases: 16. This CDR3 contains 17 residues. Germline CDR1 reads SGHAT; CDR2 reads FQNNGV. In nucleotides, the CDR3 is TGTGCCAGCAGCTCCCACTTCCCAGGACAGGGGGGGAGGGAGCAGTACTTC. This sequence encodes CASSSHFPGQGGREQYF.

This chain uses TRBV2 with TRBJ2-3, with D perhaps TRBD1 (6 bases). TRBJ2-5 explains the end of the DNA better; the J call may be wrong. Germline assignment: CDR1 SNHLY and CDR2 FYNNEI. The CDR3 runs to 14 residues. The CDR3: CASEGGHQGGTQYF. CDR3 in DNA: TGTGCCAGCGAGGGCGGCCATCAAGGGGGGACCCAGTACTTC.

The chain is built from TRBV20-1 and TRBJ2-1, with 11 bases aligning to TRBD2. The CDR3 contains 15 residues. Germline lookup yields CDR1 DFQATT and CDR2 SNEGSKA (reference sequence). J lost 2 bases, V lost 5 bases, and 5 bases had no gene match. This CDR3 reads CSALSGLAAYNEQFF. CDR3 nucleotides: TGCAGTGCTTTGTCGGGACTAGCGGCCTACAATGAGCAGTTCTTC.

This clonotype was picked up many times. The chain couples TRBV27 to TRBJ2-7; a possible D gene is TRBD2 (5 bases). The ends were cut back, 5 bases at V and 2 bases at J, with 16 bases in the middle. The CDR3 sequence is 15 residues long. Germline V gene data show CDR1 as MNHEY and CDR2 as SMNVEV (reference sequence). The CDR3 nucleotides are TGTGCCAGCAGTGGAGAGGGATTGACGACCTACGAGCAGTACTTC. The encoded protein is CASSGEGLTTYEQYF.

In the case of this clonotype: Given a much more abundant clone one base away, this may be a read error. The CDR3 is CASSLAETSTYEQFF. In nucleotides, the CDR3 is TGTGCCAGCAGCTTAGCGGAGACCTCAACCTACGAGCAGTTCTTC. The chain joins TRBV7-9 to TRBJ2-1; unclear D gene. The germline gives CDR1 SEHNR, CDR2 FQNEAQ (reference sequence). The CDR3 extends over 15 amino acids. Trimming shortened V by 0 bases and J by 10 bases, and 16 bases separated the two germline ends.

Ten or more counts support this clonotype. The chain combines TRBV27 with TRBJ2-3; TRBD2 matches at 8 bases. The CDR3 consists of 16 residues. Germline values: CDR1 MNHEY, CDR2 SMNVEV (reference sequence). J lost 1 base, V lost 3 bases, and 6 bases had no gene match. CDR3 loop: CASSLAGGVGTDTQYF. CDR3 nucleotides: TGTGCCAGCAGTTTGGCGGGAGGTGTAGGCACAGATACGCAGTATTTT.

This clonotype was observed many times. This chain links TRBV6-6 with TRBJ2-7, with D possibly matching TRBD2 (6 bases). From germline, CDR1 is MNHNY and CDR2 SVGAGI (reference sequence). This CDR3 has 13 amino acids. Trimming took 0 bases from V and 4 from J, leaving 7 bases between them. The chain's CDR3 is CASSYSEGYEQYF. CDR3 in DNA: TGTGCCAGCAGTTACTCGGAGGGTTACGAGCAGTACTTC.

This clonotype was counted at least ten times. This chain joins TRBV3-1 and TRBJ1-1; D may be TRBD1 (6 bases). The V gene lost 2 bases and the J gene lost 6 bases, with 13 bases spanning the gap. This CDR3 has 14 amino acids. Germline values: CDR1 LGHDT, CDR2 YNNKEL (reference sequence). In DNA, the CDR3 is TGTGCCAGCAGCCAATTCGGGGGACAATCTGAAGCTTTCTTT. Translation: CASSQFGGQSEAFF.